The 10 T cell receptor beta chains in this list originate from one sample, sequenced in a study of shared clonotypes between healthy human individuals. The assay was immunoSEQ multiplex PCR, and TCRdb's table has in-frame clones only and misses some. The sample records over a million clones, about 80% being singletons. Sample: memory CD4+ T cells from PBMCs. The subset denotes: CD45RA-negative fraction. Receptor source: a young man in good health. Some clones in this sample may be carry-over from other donors' samples.

A few counts support this clone. The chain couples TRBV6-5 to TRBJ2-1; D not resolved. With 5 bases removed from V and 5 bases from J, the gap between germline ends came to 13 bases. This CDR3 is 14 amino acids long. CDR1 and CDR2 from the germline V gene are MNHEY and SVGAGI. CDR3 DNA: TGTGCCAGCAGTGACGGAATCAGCAACAATGAGCAGTTCTTC. Amino acids: CASSDGISNNEQFF.

This sequence joins TRBV7-7 and TRBJ1-1; possible D gene TRBD1, 5 bases. The CDR3 length is 15 residues. Germline V CDR1 and CDR2: SSHAT, FNYEAQ (reference sequence). V lost 5 bases to trimming and J lost 4 bases, with 17 bases between them. CDR3 coding DNA: TGTGCCAGCAGCGAGGCTGGTAGGGGTGGCACTGAAGCTTTCTTT. It translates to CASSEAGRGGTEAFF.

This sequence joins TRBV4-1 and TRBJ1-3; maybe TRBD1 (6 bases). CDR3 length: 17 residues. The V end was cut by 6 bases, the J end by 0 bases, with 18 bases between. Germline lookup yields CDR1 MGHRA and CDR2 YSYEKL. In DNA form, the CDR3 reads TGCGCCAGCAGTTTAAAAAGGGCACAGGGCTCTGGAAACACCATATATTTT. Protein product: CASSLKRAQGSGNTIYF.

Only one count was recorded for this clone. The junction departs from germline at one end; a sequencing error may be responsible. The chain joins TRBV9 to TRBJ2-1; no clear D. Germline CDR1 and CDR2: SGDLS and YYNGEE. CDR3 length: 14 residues. This CDR3 reads CASSMRPSNNEQFF. CDR3 coding DNA: TGTGCCAGCAGCATGCGCCCCTCCAACAATGAGCAGTTCTTC.

CDR3 nucleotide sequence: TGTGCCAGCTCCCATGGCAGGGGGCGATGGGGAAACACCATATATTTT. It encodes CASSHGRGRWGNTIYF. The gene calls are TRBV18 and TRBJ1-3, with TRBD1 matching over 8 bases. With V trimmed by 6 bases and J by 4 bases, 11 bases remained unmatched. The germline V gene has CDR1 KGHSH and CDR2 LQKENI. This CDR3 spans 16 amino acids.

J is TRBJ2-6 and V is TRBV28, with TRBD2 matching 8 bases. The CDR3 runs to 14 residues. With V trimmed by 8 bases and J by 0 bases, 0 bases remained unmatched. Germline assignment: CDR1 MDHEN and CDR2 SYDVKM. The CDR3 DNA is TGTGCCAGCGGGACTAGCTCTGGGGCCAACGTCCTGACTTTC. Its translation is CASGTSSGANVLTF.

In its sample, this clone was seen once. The CDR3 DNA follows: TGCGCCAGCAGCCAAACGCGCGATACGCAGTATTTT. Its protein is CASSQTRDTQYF. The gene calls are TRBV4-1 and TRBJ2-3; no firm D call. Germline assignment: CDR1 MGHRA and CDR2 YSYEKL. The CDR3 is made up of 12 amino acids. V lost 2 bases to trimming and J lost 6 bases, with 6 bases between them.

The chain links TRBV5-4 to TRBJ2-7; 14 positions agree with TRBD2. This CDR3 contains 15 residues. The trim removed 7 bases at V and 6 bases at J, leaving 9 bases unmatched. Germline assignment: CDR1 SGHNT and CDR2 YYREEE (reference sequence). The CDR3 DNA sequence: TGTGCCAGCTCCTGGGCCGGGACTAGCGGGAGCGAGCAGTACTTC. This codes for CASSWAGTSGSEQYF.

The chain links TRBV5-5 to TRBJ2-7, with no clear D. The V gene lost 1 base and the J gene lost 0 bases, with 14 bases spanning the gap. CDR3 length: 16 residues. CDR1 and CDR2 from the germline V gene are SGHKS and YYEKEE (reference sequence). The CDR3 sequence is CASSLTVASSSYEQYF. CDR3 nucleotides: TGTGCCAGCAGCTTGACGGTTGCATCCAGCTCCTACGAGCAGTACTTC.

There are a few counts of this clone. This chain joins TRBV25-1 and TRBJ2-3; 10 bases fit TRBD2. The CDR3 is 14 amino acids. V trimming: 6 bases; J trimming: 3 bases; junction bases outside the gene matches: 3. Germline loops: CDR1 MGHDK, CDR2 SYGVNS. In nucleotides, the CDR3 is TGTGCCAGCAGGGATAGCGGGAGGACAGATACGCAGTATTTT. Its translation is CASRDSGRTDTQYF.